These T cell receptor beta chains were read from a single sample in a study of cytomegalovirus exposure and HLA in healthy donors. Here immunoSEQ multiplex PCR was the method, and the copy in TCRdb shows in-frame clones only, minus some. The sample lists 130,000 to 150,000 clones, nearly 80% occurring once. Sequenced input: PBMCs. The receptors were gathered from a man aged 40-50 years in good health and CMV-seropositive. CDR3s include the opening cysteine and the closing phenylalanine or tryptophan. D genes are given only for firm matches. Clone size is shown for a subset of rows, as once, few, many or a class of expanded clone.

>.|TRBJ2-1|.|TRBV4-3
TGCGCCAGCAGCCAAGAACCCCCGGGACACATGTACAATGAGCAGTTCTTC
CASSQEPPGHMYNEQFF
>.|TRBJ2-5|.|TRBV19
TGTGCCAGTAGTATAGCCAGGGGGGCAGAGACCCAGTACTTC
CASSIARGAETQYF
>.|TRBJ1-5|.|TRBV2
TGTGCCAGCAGCTGGACCTCCGGGGGGGATCAGCCCCAGCATTTT
CASSWTSGGDQPQHF
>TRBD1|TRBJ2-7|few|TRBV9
TGTGCCAGCAGCCCCGACAGGGGGCACGAGCAGTACTTC
CASSPDRGHEQYF
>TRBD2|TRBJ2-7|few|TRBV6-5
TGTGCCAGCAGTTCCCTCGGGACTAGCGGTTCCTACGAGCAGTACTTC
CASSSLGTSGSYEQYF
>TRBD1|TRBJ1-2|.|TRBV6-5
TGTGCCAGCAGGAAGGACAGGAACAACTATGGCTACACCTTC
CASRKDRNNYGYTF
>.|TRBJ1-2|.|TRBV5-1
TGCGCCAGCAGCTTCCGGGACTCCGGAACCTCTAACTATGGCTACACCTTC
CASSFRDSGTSNYGYTF
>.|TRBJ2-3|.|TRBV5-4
TGTGCCAGCAGCTTGGCTTCTGCTACTAGGGATACGCAGTATTTT
CASSLASATRDTQYF
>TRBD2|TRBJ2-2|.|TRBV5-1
TGCGCCATAAAAGCGGGAGCGGAAACCGGGGAGCTGTTTTTT
CAIKAGAETGELFF
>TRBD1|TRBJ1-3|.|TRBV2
TGTGCCAGCCGTACCTTGACAGGGGGTGGAAACACCATATATTTT
CASRTLTGGGNTIYF
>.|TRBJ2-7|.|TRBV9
TGTGCCAGCAGCGTAGCCCCCAGCTACGAGCAGTACTTC
CASSVAPSYEQYF
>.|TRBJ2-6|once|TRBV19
TGTGCCAGTAGTATAGGGGGAGGCTCTGGGGCCAACGTCCTGACTTTC
CASSIGGGSGANVLTF
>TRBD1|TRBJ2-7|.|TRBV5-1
TGCGCCAGCAGCCCGGGACAGTCCACCTACGAGCAGTACTTC
CASSPGQSTYEQYF
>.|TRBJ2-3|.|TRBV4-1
TGCGCCAGCAGCCAAGTCTCAGTTACCGCAGATACGCAGTATTTT
CASSQVSVTADTQYF
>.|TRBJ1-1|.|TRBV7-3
TGTGCCAGCAGCTTAGGGGCCACAAAAAGGGCTTTCTTT
CASSLGATKRAFF
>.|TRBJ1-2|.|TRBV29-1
TGCAGCTACGTCGGGGGGCCCGATGGCTACACCTTC
CSYVGGPDGYTF
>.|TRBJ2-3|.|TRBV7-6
TGTGCCAGCAGCTCTAGATCTACTACAGATACGCAGTATTTT
CASSSRSTTDTQYF
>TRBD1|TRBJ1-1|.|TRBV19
TGTGCCAGTAGTCCTTCGGACAGGGGGAACACTGAAGCTTTCTTT
CASSPSDRGNTEAFF